The rows below give T cell receptor beta chains drawn from one sample of a study of T cell responses to AZD1222 COVID-19 vaccine. The table came from immunoSEQ multiplex PCR; TCRdb's copy has only in-frame clones and leaves some out. The sample consists of about 110,000 clones, around nine tenths of them appearing once. Sequencing was performed on peripheral blood, taken 28 days after the second AZD1222 dose. All receptors come from an adult who received the AZD1222 COVID-19 vaccine. Both conserved end residues are part of each CDR3. A clone size is listed for some rows: how often the clone was seen (once, few, many), or a class if it is expanded.

V	J	size	CDR3
TRBV10-3	TRBJ2-3	NA	CAISERANTDTQYF
TRBV7-2	TRBJ2-5	NA	CASSAKETQYF
TRBV27	TRBJ2-1	NA	CAAGQGGSYNEQFF
TRBV4-1	TRBJ1-4	NA	CASSQDPGTEGKLFF
TRBV10-1	TRBJ2-7	NA	CASSERGSFSSYEQYF
TRBV4-3	TRBJ2-7	NA	CASSQEYQGAQEQYF
TRBV18	TRBJ2-3	NA	CASSPPVGPLAGLDTQYF
TRBV7-8	TRBJ1-5	NA	CASSPRVSGSNQPQHF
TRBV3-1/TRBV3-2	TRBJ1-5	once	CASSPDRGPNQPQHF
TRBV5-6	TRBJ1-1	NA	CASSLGSGTEAFF
TRBV7-2	TRBJ2-7	NA	CASSLDLYEQYF
TRBV7-2	TRBJ2-7	NA	CASSLATGGAYEQYF